This TCR beta chain was retrieved from a study of CD8 T cells in ankylosing spondylitis. Between the trimmed V and J ends, which lost 5 bases and 9 bases, there was a span of 14 bases. CDR1 and CDR2 (germline): LGHNA, YSLEER. There are 13 residues in the CDR3. The study, taken as a whole, reports: Characteristic, it appeared, of ankylosing spondylitis blood was a TCR beta motif of eight highly homologous variants. Prior work had noted some motif variants in reactive arthritis blood and synovial fluid.

Notes on this clonotype: Its antigen is as yet unknown.

TCRdb processed the 5' RACE reads anew with MiXCR; each CDR3 protein has one entry. The sample lists about 800,000 distinct CDR3 sequences; approximately 10% were seen once. V is TRBV4-3 and J is TRBJ2-1; tentatively, D is TRBD2 (6 bases). The receptor's source is a male donor with ankylosing spondylitis. The sample comprised blood, either unsorted or a sorted T cell fraction (not recorded which). The CDR3 spells CASSRRGVGEQFF. In DNA form, the CDR3 reads TGCGCCAGCAGCAGGAGGGGAGTTGGTGAGCAGTTCTTC.